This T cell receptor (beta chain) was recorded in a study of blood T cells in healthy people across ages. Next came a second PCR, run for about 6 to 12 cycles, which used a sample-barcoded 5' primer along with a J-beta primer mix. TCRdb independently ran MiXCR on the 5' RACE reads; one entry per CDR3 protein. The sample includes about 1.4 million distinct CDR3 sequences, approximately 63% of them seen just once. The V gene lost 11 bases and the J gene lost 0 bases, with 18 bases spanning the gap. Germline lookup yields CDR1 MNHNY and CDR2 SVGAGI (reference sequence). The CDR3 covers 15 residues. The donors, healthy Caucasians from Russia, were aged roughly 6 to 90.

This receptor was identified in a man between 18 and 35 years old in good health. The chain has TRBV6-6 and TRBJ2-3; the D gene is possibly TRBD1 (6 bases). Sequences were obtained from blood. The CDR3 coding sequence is TGTGCCCACTCGGCGCGGACAGCTAGCACAGATACGCAGTATTTT. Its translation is CAHSARTASTDTQYF.